The 28 T cell receptor beta chains in this list originate from one sample, sequenced in a study of shared clonotypes between healthy human individuals. Sequencing was performed with immunoSEQ multiplex PCR; in TCRdb, only in-frame clones are kept and a portion is missing. Of 850,000 to 1,100,000 clones in the sample, approximately 75% were seen once. Sequencing used memory CD4+ T cells from PBMCs. As to subset: CD45RA-negative fraction. Receptors were obtained from a man younger than 35 in good health. Some clones in this sample may be carry-over from other donors' samples.

Here the CDR3 reads CASSQGRARYQETQYF. As DNA, the CDR3 is TGCGCCAGCAGCCAAGGACGAGCGCGGTACCAAGAGACCCAGTACTTC. This chain connects TRBV4-3 to TRBJ2-5; D ambiguous. CDR1 LGHNA and CDR2 YSLEER come from the germline V gene. Trimming left V 1 base short and J 0 bases short, with 12 bases between. The CDR3 spans 16 residues.

This clone was counted between two and nine times. The chain employs TRBV2 and TRBJ2-5; D unresolved. The CDR3 consists of 9 residues. Per germline, CDR1 SNHLY and CDR2 FYNNEI. V gave up 8 bases and J gave up 4 bases, with 2 bases separating them. CDR3 region: CASGETQYF. CDR3 DNA sequence: TGTGCCAGCGGAGAGACCCAGTACTTC.

The J gene is TRBJ2-7, the V gene TRBV5-1, with a possible D match to TRBD1 (5 bases). Trimming left V 1 base short and J 4 bases short, with 15 bases between. The CDR3 runs 15 residues. Germline V gene lookup returns CDR1 SGHRS and CDR2 YFSETQ. The CDR3 bases are TGCGCCAGCAGCTTGCTTCCGCAGGGCCGTTACGAGCAGTACTTC. It translates to CASSLLPQGRYEQYF.

Here the CDR3 reads CAGGGREGQDTQYF. In DNA form, the CDR3 reads TGTGCCGGCGGAGGGCGGGAGGGCCAAGATACGCAGTATTTT. The chain carries TRBV28 and TRBJ2-3; TRBD2 aligns across 9 bases. The V and J ends lost 11 bases and 5 bases, in that order; junction bases with no gene match: 11. Germline V gene sequence: CDR1 MDHEN, CDR2 SYDVKM. The CDR3 extends over 14 amino acids.

The V and J genes are TRBV13 and TRBJ2-3, with a possible D match to TRBD2 (6 bases). The V gene's germline CDR1 is PRHDT and CDR2 FYEKMQ (reference sequence). V was shortened by 7 bases and J by 6 bases, with 14 bases between the two germline ends. The CDR3 consists of 13 residues. The CDR3 DNA is TGTGCCAGCAAACCTAGCGCAGGGGATACGCAGTATTTT. This sequence encodes CASKPSAGDTQYF.

In its sample, this clone was seen many times. The chain recombines TRBV11-2 with TRBJ2-3; D is possibly TRBD2 (7 bases). CDR1 is SGHAT and CDR2 is FQNNGV in the germline V gene. This CDR3 is 15 amino acids long. V was shortened by 0 bases and J by 4 bases, with 11 bases between the two germline ends. The CDR3 bases are TGTGCCAGCAGCTTAGATGGGGGGGCCGCAGATACGCAGTATTTT. The encoded protein is CASSLDGGAADTQYF.

V and J are TRBV15 and TRBJ1-3; D is unclear. The germline gives CDR1 LNHNV, CDR2 YYDKDF (reference sequence). CDR3 length: 17 amino acids. Trimming removed 1 base from V and 0 bases from J, with 13 bases in between. CDR3 region: CATSRGRSGISGNTIYF. For the CDR3, the DNA is TGTGCCACCAGCAGAGGGAGGTCCGGGATCTCTGGAAACACCATATATTTT.

This clone was counted a few times. The CDR3 spells CASSMGPGQGLVSNQPQHF. The CDR3 DNA reads as TGTGCCAGTAGTATGGGTCCCGGACAGGGCTTGGTGAGCAATCAGCCCCAGCATTTT. V gene TRBV19 combines with J gene TRBJ1-5; 8 bases fit TRBD1. V trimming: 3 bases; J trimming: 1 base; junction bases outside the gene matches: 14. Germline V gene lookup returns CDR1 LNHDA and CDR2 SQIVND (reference sequence). The CDR3 runs 19 residues.

The V gene is TRBV5-1, the J gene TRBJ1-2; perhaps TRBD1 as D (5 bases). The germline gives CDR1 SGHRS, CDR2 YFSETQ. Trimming pared 3 bases from V and 4 bases from J, leaving 13 bases between. The CDR3 loop spans 14 amino acids. The CDR3 DNA reads TGCGCCAGCAGCTCCCACGGGACGGGCTATGGCTACACCTTC. Protein product: CASSSHGTGYGYTF.

The rearrangement uses TRBV28 and TRBJ1-2, with a possible D match to TRBD1 (5 bases). Trimming pared 6 bases from V and 3 bases from J, leaving 17 bases between. This CDR3 has 15 amino acids. The germline CDR1 and CDR2 sequences are MDHEN and SYDVKM. In nucleotides, the CDR3 is TGTGCCAGCAGGCGCCCGGGGATAGGGGACTATGGCTACACCTTC. It yields the protein CASRRPGIGDYGYTF.

This clone has a single count. The chain employs TRBV6-1 and TRBJ1-4; 8 bases map to TRBD1. CDR3 length equals 13 residues. V was clipped by 7 bases and J by 8 bases; unmatched bases: 6. Germline values: CDR1 MNHNS, CDR2 SASEGT. CDR3 amino acids: CASTPRGLEKLFF. The CDR3 DNA reads TGTGCCAGCACCCCCAGGGGGCTAGAAAAACTGTTTTTT.

The gene calls are TRBV28 and TRBJ2-7; 9 bases map to TRBD2. Germline CDR1 is MDHEN and CDR2 is SYDVKM. V trimming: 2 bases; J trimming: 6 bases; junction bases outside the gene matches: 8. The length of the CDR3 is 15 residues. The CDR3 nucleotides read TGTGCCAGCAGTTTAGTTAGCGGGAGAGCGATCGAGCAGTACTTC. This gives the protein CASSLVSGRAIEQYF.

This chain joins TRBV5-1 and TRBJ2-3; D perhaps matches TRBD1 (5 bases). From germline, CDR1 is SGHRS and CDR2 YFSETQ. Trimming took 0 bases from V and 0 from J, leaving 11 bases between them. The CDR3 consists of 16 residues. The CDR3 DNA is TGCGCCAGCAGCTTGGCCGTCAGGGTTAGCACAGATACGCAGTATTTT. Translating gives CASSLAVRVSTDTQYF.

The chain joins TRBV6-6 to TRBJ2-5; either TRBD1 or TRBD2 may supply D (6 bases each). V lost 2 bases to trimming and J lost 6 bases, with 13 bases between them. CDR3 length equals 14 residues. In germline, CDR1 is MNHNY, CDR2 SVGAGI (reference sequence). The CDR3 loop is CASSYSGGGQTQYF. As DNA, the CDR3 is TGTGCCAGCAGTTACAGCGGAGGGGGGCAGACCCAGTACTTC.

V and J are TRBV11-2 and TRBJ1-3; TRBD1 matches at 7 bases. Per germline, CDR1 SGHAT and CDR2 FQNNGV. V was pared by 2 bases and J by 6 bases, with 19 bases of the junction left unmatched. The CDR3 spans 19 residues. The CDR3 spells CASSLPQWRDSPLQNTIYF. CDR3 DNA: TGTGCCAGCAGCTTACCTCAGTGGCGGGACAGTCCCCTCCAAAACACCATATATTTT.

The chain has TRBV28 and TRBJ2-2, with TRBD1 matching 7 bases. Per the germline V gene, CDR1 is MDHEN and CDR2 is SYDVKM. The CDR3 spans 15 residues. With 6 bases clipped from V and 0 bases from J, the junction kept 4 bases outside the gene matches. Written as DNA, the CDR3 is TGTGCCAGCAGCGCAGGGGGACCGAACACCGGGGAGCTGTTTTTT. Protein product: CASSAGGPNTGELFF.

To note about this clone: A single base separates this from a much larger clone, so it may be a read error. The same CDR3 is also encoded by other DNA sequences in this sample. V gene TRBV6-5 combines with J gene TRBJ1-2; D unresolved. The CDR3 loop spans 13 amino acids. V was cut by 6 bases and J by 11 bases, with 19 bases left in between. Per the germline V gene, CDR1 is MNHEY and CDR2 is SVGAGI. The CDR3 spells CASSRTAGSGYTF. The DNA of the CDR3 is TGTGCCAGCAGCCGTACCGCGGGGAGTGGTTACACCTTC.

Worth noting for this clone: Within the sample, other DNA sequences also encode this same CDR3. The J gene is TRBJ2-3, the V gene TRBV5-1, with 7 bases matching TRBD2. The V and J ends lost 1 base and 1 base, in that order; junction bases with no gene match: 0. The CDR3 runs to 14 residues. CDR1 and CDR2 from the germline V gene are SGHRS and YFSETQ. As DNA, the CDR3 is TGCGCCAGCAGCTTGCTAGCGGGCACAGATACGCAGTATTTT. Translated: CASSLLAGTDTQYF.

CDR3 sequence (DNA): TGCGCCAGCAGCCAAGCCACATCCCCTACAGCATATGGCTACACCTTC. Translating it yields CASSQATSPTAYGYTF. The V and J genes are TRBV4-1 and TRBJ1-2; D call uncertain. The CDR3 has 16 residues. Germline assignment: CDR1 MGHRA and CDR2 YSYEKL. V was cut by 1 base and J by 5 bases, with 17 bases left in between.

Details on this clone: It is likely a read error: a sequence one base away is far more abundant. This CDR3 is also generated by other DNA sequences in the sample. The chain employs TRBV5-1 and TRBJ2-5; 8 nucleotides agree with TRBD1. This CDR3 spans 12 amino acids. The V gene's germline CDR1 is SGHRS and CDR2 YFSETQ. With 4 bases clipped from V and 5 bases from J, the junction kept 1 base outside the gene matches. The CDR3 region is CASSRQGETQYF. In DNA, the CDR3 is TGCGCCAGCAGCCGACAGGGGGAGACCCAGTACTTC.

The V and J genes are TRBV2 and TRBJ2-7, with D unresolved. Germline CDR1 SNHLY, CDR2 FYNNEI. Between the trimmed V and J ends, which lost 6 bases and 2 bases, there was a span of 17 bases. This CDR3 contains 15 residues. CDR3 sequence: CASRRRLTEPYEQYF. The CDR3 DNA reads TGTGCCAGCAGGAGACGACTGACCGAGCCCTACGAGCAGTACTTC.

This clone was picked up a small number of times. This chain links TRBV6-1 with TRBJ1-4, with TRBD1 identical over 7 bases. Germline assignment: CDR1 MNHNS and CDR2 SASEGT. The CDR3 covers 14 residues. V lost 5 bases, J lost 5 bases, and 5 bases stayed unmatched. The CDR3 region has the DNA TGTGCCAGCAGTCCAGGGGGTAGCAATGAAAAACTGTTTTTT. Translated, it gives CASSPGGSNEKLFF.

The count of this clone is one. This chain links TRBV9 with TRBJ1-1; D not certain. V lost 1 base, J lost 0 bases, and 10 bases lay in between. Germline CDR1 and CDR2: SGDLS and YYNGEE. The CDR3 spans 15 residues. CDR3 in amino acids: CASSVLGTVNTEAFF. The CDR3 DNA reads TGTGCCAGCAGCGTATTAGGAACTGTGAACACTGAAGCTTTCTTT.

The chain employs TRBV4-3 and TRBJ1-3; D might be TRBD1 (5 bases). CDR3 length equals 15 residues. Trimming took off 4 bases at V and 0 bases at J, with 10 bases between the two ends. CDR1 is LGHNA, CDR2 YSLEER, per germline. CDR3 region: CASSPGPSSGNTIYF. CDR3 DNA: TGCGCCAGCAGCCCGGGGCCCAGCTCTGGAAACACCATATATTTT.

The gene calls are TRBV18 and TRBJ2-7; D may correspond to TRBD1 or TRBD2 (5 bases each). V was clipped by 5 bases and J by 7 bases, with 12 bases between them. Germline assignment: CDR1 KGHSH and CDR2 LQKENI. This CDR3 has 12 amino acids. The CDR3 region is CASSGGRGEQYF. The CDR3 region has the DNA TGTGCCAGCTCAGGGGGACGTGGGGAGCAGTACTTC.

This clone was found a few times. This chain connects TRBV7-3 to TRBJ2-1, with 12 bases aligning to TRBD2. CDR1 SGHTA and CDR2 FQGTGA come from the germline V gene. V was pared by 1 base and J by 8 bases, with 3 bases of the junction left unmatched. CDR3 length equals 15 residues. CDR3 nucleotide sequence: TGTGCCAGCAGCTTAAAGACTAGCGGGAGTGATGAGCAGTTCTTC. It translates to CASSLKTSGSDEQFF.

For this clone: The identical CDR3 is also encoded by other nucleotide sequences in the sample. The chain employs TRBV7-2 and TRBJ1-5; D unclear. Germline V CDR1 and CDR2: SGHTA, FQGNSA. V was clipped by 1 base and J by 2 bases, with 6 bases between them. The CDR3 contains 14 residues. The CDR3 DNA reads as TGTGCCAGCAGCTTAGTAGCTGGCAATCAGCCCCAGCATTTT. It yields the protein CASSLVAGNQPQHF.

Details on this clone: Additional DNA sequences in this sample encode the identical CDR3. The V gene is TRBV19, the J gene TRBJ1-1; D call uncertain. Per germline, CDR1 LNHDA and CDR2 SQIVND (reference sequence). The CDR3 sequence is 13 residues long. Trimming pared 1 base from V and 2 bases from J, leaving 5 bases between. The CDR3: CASSIGANTEAFF. Here the CDR3 DNA reads TGTGCCAGTAGTATAGGCGCAAACACTGAAGCTTTCTTT.